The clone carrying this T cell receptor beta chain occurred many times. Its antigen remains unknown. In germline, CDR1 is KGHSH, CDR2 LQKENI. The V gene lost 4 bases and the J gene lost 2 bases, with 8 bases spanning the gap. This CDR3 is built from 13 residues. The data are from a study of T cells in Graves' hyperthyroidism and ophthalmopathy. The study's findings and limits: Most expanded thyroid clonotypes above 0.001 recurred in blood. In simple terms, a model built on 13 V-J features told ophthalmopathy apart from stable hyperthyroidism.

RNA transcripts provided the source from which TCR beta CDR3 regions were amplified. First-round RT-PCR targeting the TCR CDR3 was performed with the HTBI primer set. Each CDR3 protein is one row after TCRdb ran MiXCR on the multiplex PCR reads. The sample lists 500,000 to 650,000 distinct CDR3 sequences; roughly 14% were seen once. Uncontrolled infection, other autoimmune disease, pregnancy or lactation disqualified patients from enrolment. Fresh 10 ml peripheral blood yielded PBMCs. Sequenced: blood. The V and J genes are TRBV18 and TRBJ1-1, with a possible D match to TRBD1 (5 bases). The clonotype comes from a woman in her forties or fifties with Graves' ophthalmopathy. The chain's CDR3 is CASSHGANTEAFF. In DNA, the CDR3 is TGTGCCAGCTCACACGGGGCTAACACTGAAGCTTTCTTT.